The 19 T cell receptor beta chains in this list originate from one sample, sequenced in a study of blood T cell repertoires in COVID-19. Profiling relied on immunoSEQ multiplex PCR, and the TCRdb table lists in-frame clones only, not all of them. The profile shows roughly 200,000 clones, approximately 80% of them singletons. The sequencing sample was made of peripheral blood. These receptors came from a man aged 45-60 years who had recovered from COVID-19.

Only one count was recorded for this clone. V usage is TRBV24-1 and J usage is TRBJ2-1; D is possibly TRBD1 (7 bases). V was clipped by 4 bases and J by 4 bases, with 16 bases between them. This CDR3 region has 16 residues. Germline V gene sequence: CDR1 KGHDR, CDR2 SFDVKD. The CDR3 loop is CATSDATGTDYNEQFF. In nucleotides, the CDR3 is TGTGCCACCAGTGACGCGACAGGGACTGATTACAATGAGCAGTTCTTC.

The chain uses TRBV21-1 and TRBJ1-2. TRBV21-1 corresponds to a pseudogene. The CDR3 is 13 residues long. DNA for the CDR3: TGTGCCAGCAGCAAGGGAGCTAACTATGGCTACACCTTC. This encodes CASSKGANYGYTF.

The chain combines TRBV19 with TRBJ1-2; 9 positions match TRBD1. The CDR3 length is 18 residues. From germline, CDR1 is LNHDA and CDR2 SQIVND (reference sequence). The V and J ends lost 6 bases and 3 bases, in that order; junction bases with no gene match: 17. The CDR3 sequence: CASSRTRTGGGLDYGYTF. In nucleotides, the CDR3 is TGTGCCAGTAGCCGCACTCGAACAGGGGGCGGCTTGGACTATGGCTACACCTTC.

This chain joins TRBV27 and TRBJ1-1, with a weak D call TRBD1 (5 bases). CDR1 and CDR2 (germline): MNHEY, SMNVEV (reference sequence). Deletions cut 2 bases from V and 4 bases from J, with 14 bases between. The CDR3 runs 15 residues. This chain's CDR3 is CASSLRGGVATEAFF. DNA for the CDR3: TGTGCCAGCAGTTTACGCGGGGGGGTGGCCACTGAAGCTTTCTTT.

This chain joins TRBV2 and TRBJ1-6; TRBD1 agrees at 7 bases. J lost 8 bases, V lost 11 bases, and 9 bases had no gene match. This CDR3 region has 13 residues. CDR1 and CDR2 (germline): SNHLY, FYNNEI. The DNA for the CDR3 is TGTGCCCCAGGGGGGCGCTCCCATTCACCCCTCCACTTT. Translation: CAPGGRSHSPLHF.

The genes are TRBV7-2 and TRBJ2-7; 7 bases map to TRBD2. CDR1 and CDR2 (germline): SGHTA, FQGNSA. The CDR3 is made up of 15 amino acids. J was trimmed by 5 bases and V by 0 bases; bases with no gene match: 7. The CDR3 nucleotides read TGTGCCAGCAGCTTAGCGGCGGGAGTCTCTCACGAGCAGTACTTC. Translated: CASSLAAGVSHEQYF.

The rearrangement links TRBV11-1 to TRBJ1-2; D might be TRBD1 (5 bases). The V gene lost 4 bases and the J gene lost 8 bases, with 17 bases spanning the gap. Per the germline V gene, CDR1 is SGHAT and CDR2 is FQDESV (reference sequence). The CDR3 consists of 14 residues. In DNA form, the CDR3 reads TGTGCCAGCAGCTCCTCCAGGGCGGCCGCAGGCTACACCTTC. It is translated as CASSSSRAAAGYTF.

The CDR3 DNA reads as TGTGCCAGCACCCGATCTAGCCGCAAAGAGACCCAGTACTTC. It codes for CASTRSSRKETQYF. The chain combines TRBV3-1 (or the pseudogene TRBV3-2) with TRBJ2-5, with D possibly TRBD2 on 5 matching bases. V dropped 7 bases and J dropped 3 bases, with 15 bases sitting between them. The germline CDR1 and CDR2 sequences are LGHDT and YNNKEL (reference sequence). This CDR3 region has 14 residues.

This chain joins TRBV6-5 and TRBJ1-6, with TRBD1 as a possible D gene (6 bases). The CDR3 sequence is 16 residues long. Trimming shortened V by 0 bases and J by 7 bases, and 13 bases separated the two germline ends. CDR1 and CDR2 (germline): MNHEY, SVGAGI. In DNA form, the CDR3 reads TGTGCCAGCAGTTACTCGGTGGGGGCGCGAAATTCACCCCTCCACTTT. Translated, it gives CASSYSVGARNSPLHF.

In this sample, this clone turned up many times. CDR3 DNA: TGTGCCAGCAAGACGGGAGGACAATCCTACGAGCAGTACTTC. It codes for CASKTGGQSYEQYF. The V call is TRBV13, the J call TRBJ2-7; 7 nucleotides line up with TRBD2. The CDR3 has 14 amino acids. Germline assignment: CDR1 PRHDT and CDR2 FYEKMQ (reference sequence). V was clipped by 7 bases and J by 1 base; unmatched bases: 7.

J is TRBJ2-7 and V is TRBV21-1; the tabulated D call, TRBD1, remains unverified against the DNA. TRBV21-1 is deemed a pseudogene. This CDR3 is built from 15 residues. In nucleotides, the CDR3 is TGTGCCAGCAGCAACATCCCGGGACAGAACTACGAGCAGTACTTC. Translation gives CASSNIPGQNYEQYF.

This clone was seen a single time. The V and J genes are TRBV19 and TRBJ2-1; 7 bases match TRBD2. V shed 2 bases, J shed 0 bases, and the junction held 4 bases outside the gene matches. Germline lookup yields CDR1 LNHDA and CDR2 SQIVND (reference sequence). The CDR3 runs to 16 residues. Here the CDR3 DNA reads TGTGCCAGTAGTATACTAGCGGCAAGCTCCTACAATGAGCAGTTCTTC. Its protein is CASSILAASSYNEQFF.

V and J are TRBV12-3 or TRBV12-4 and TRBJ2-5; D may be TRBD2 (5 bases). Trimming removed 8 bases from V and 4 bases from J, with 11 bases in between. CDR3 length: 12 residues. This chain's CDR3 is CASSRGLETQYF. Written as DNA, the CDR3 is TGTGCCAGCTCCCGGGGTTTAGAGACCCAGTACTTC.

The J gene is TRBJ1-1, the V gene TRBV6-5; 7 bases are shared with TRBD1. This CDR3 has 14 amino acids. After removal of 5 bases from V and 6 bases from J, the junction contained 9 bases not matched to a gene. The germline gives CDR1 MNHEY, CDR2 SVGAGI. The CDR3 nucleotides read TGTGCCAGCAGTAGACCGACAGGGTTTGCTGAAGCTTTCTTT. Its protein is CASSRPTGFAEAFF.

This chain connects TRBV7-9 to TRBJ2-7; 7 bases line up with TRBD2. Germline values: CDR1 SEHNR, CDR2 FQNEAQ (reference sequence). The CDR3 loop spans 16 amino acids. J gave up 2 bases and V 3 bases, and 10 bases lay outside the gene matches. The CDR3 DNA follows: TGTGCCAGCAGCTTCGCCGTCTCCAGCGGGACCTACGAGCAGTACTTC. Translation: CASSFAVSSGTYEQYF.

This clone was seen more than once but under ten times. The chain has TRBV27 and TRBJ1-1; 10 nucleotides line up with TRBD1. Germline values: CDR1 MNHEY, CDR2 SMNVEV (reference sequence). V was pared by 8 bases and J by 0 bases, with 9 bases of the junction left unmatched. The CDR3 contains 16 residues. The CDR3 region is CASQDRGITMNTEAFF. The CDR3, as DNA: TGTGCCAGCCAGGACAGGGGGATAACCATGAACACTGAAGCTTTCTTT.

There are a few counts of this clone. This sequence joins TRBV11-2 and TRBJ2-4; 9 bases are shared with TRBD2. Trimming at V came to 1 base and at J to 6 bases, leaving 13 bases not matched to a gene. CDR3 length equals 18 residues. The germline CDR1 and CDR2 sequences are SGHAT and FQNNGV. DNA for the CDR3: TGTGCCAGCAGCTTAGTAGCGGCGGGAGGGAGTCGACGAAACATTCAGTACTTC. Translating gives CASSLVAAGGSRRNIQYF.

This clone has a handful of counts. One junction end disagrees with the germline gene, perhaps due to a read error. The chain uses TRBV19 and TRBJ1-2, with 7 bases aligning to TRBD1. Germline V lookup: CDR1 LNHDA, CDR2 SQIVND (reference sequence). The CDR3 has 16 residues. DNA of the CDR3: TGTGCCACTAGTATCTCTAATGACAGGGTCGTCTATGGCTACACCTTC. Amino acids: CATSISNDRVVYGYTF.

The chain couples TRBV28 to TRBJ1-1, with TRBD1 as a possible D gene (6 bases). V lost 3 bases and J 7 bases, leaving 15 bases between the germline ends. Per germline, CDR1 MDHEN and CDR2 SYDVKM. This CDR3 has 14 amino acids. The DNA for the CDR3 is TGTGCCAGCAGTTTGGGATACAGGGAGAATGAAGCTTTCTTT. This sequence encodes CASSLGYRENEAFF.